Shown below are 11 T cell receptor beta chains from a single sample sequenced in a study of cytomegalovirus exposure and HLA in healthy donors. Data came from immunoSEQ multiplex PCR; TCRdb stores just in-frame clones and leaves some out. Of tens of thousands of clones in the sample, approximately 94% were seen once. Specimen: PBMCs. These receptors all come from a woman under 30 in good health and CMV-seropositive.

The rearrangement links TRBV7-2 to TRBJ1-4; 7 nucleotides match TRBD1. The germline V gene has CDR1 SGHTA and CDR2 FQGNSA. The CDR3 spans 15 residues. The ends lost 6 bases at V and 3 bases at J; junction bases unmatched: 7. The CDR3 protein is CASRPTGNANEKLFF. The CDR3 bases are TGTGCCAGCAGACCGACAGGGAACGCTAATGAAAAACTGTTTTTT.

V usage is TRBV2 and J usage is TRBJ2-2, with a tentative D call TRBD2 (5 bases). Germline V lookup: CDR1 SNHLY, CDR2 FYNNEI. The CDR3 contains 15 residues. V lost 7 bases and J 3 bases, leaving 15 bases between the germline ends. This chain's CDR3 is CASTDPGLYTGELFF. The CDR3 coding sequence is TGTGCCAGCACCGATCCAGGACTGTACACCGGGGAGCTGTTTTTT.

J is TRBJ2-1 and V is TRBV11-3; the match to TRBD2 covers 8 bases. Per germline, CDR1 SGHNT and CDR2 YENEEA. This CDR3 has 17 residues. V lost 2 bases, J lost 9 bases, and 15 bases stayed unmatched. The CDR3 is CASSLSGGSSGSGEQFF. CDR3 in DNA: TGTGCCAGCAGCTTATCCGGGGGCTCCAGCGGGAGTGGTGAGCAGTTCTTC.

This sequence joins TRBV19 and TRBJ2-5, with 7 bases lining up with TRBD2. This CDR3 is 15 amino acids long. Germline-derived CDR1 and CDR2 are LNHDA and SQIVND (reference sequence). V shed 5 bases and J 1 base; nucleotides not matched to a gene: 7. CDR3 residues: CASSLHWTSQETQYF. As DNA, the CDR3 is TGTGCCAGTAGTCTCCATTGGACTAGCCAAGAGACCCAGTACTTC.

The V gene is TRBV28, the J gene TRBJ2-7; maybe TRBD1 (5 bases). The CDR3 is made up of 16 amino acids. Between the trimmed V and J ends, which lost 6 bases and 6 bases, there was a span of 24 bases. Per germline, CDR1 MDHEN and CDR2 SYDVKM. The CDR3 coding sequence is TGTGCCAGCAGCCCCTATATGGTTGGGATTGGGGCCGAGCAGTACTTC. This codes for CASSPYMVGIGAEQYF.

The chain carries TRBV4-1 and TRBJ2-7; D perhaps matches TRBD2 (5 bases). The CDR3 sequence is 15 residues long. The V end lost 0 bases, the J end lost 2 bases, and 11 bases lay between the germline ends. CDR1 MGHRA and CDR2 YSYEKL come from the germline V gene. The DNA of the CDR3 is TGCGCCAGCAGCCAAGATACCAGGCGGGCCTACGAGCAGTACTTC. Translation gives CASSQDTRRAYEQYF.

The chain carries TRBV13 and TRBJ1-1; no clear D. Trimming stripped 3 bases from V and 1 base from J, with 15 bases between. Germline V gene sequence: CDR1 PRHDT, CDR2 FYEKMQ (reference sequence). The CDR3 runs to 16 residues. CDR3 residues: CASSFFGEGSNTEAFF. The CDR3 nucleotides are TGTGCCAGCAGCTTTTTTGGTGAGGGATCGAACACTGAAGCTTTCTTT.

This sequence joins TRBV5-6 and TRBJ2-5, with 10 bases aligning to TRBD2. Losses at the gene ends were 2 bases for V and 8 bases for J; bases not matched to a gene: 12. CDR1 and CDR2 (germline): SGHDT, YYEEEE. This CDR3 has 16 residues. The CDR3 sequence: CASSFGAGGSKRTQYF. CDR3 nucleotides: TGTGCCAGCAGCTTCGGAGCGGGGGGGAGTAAGAGAACCCAGTACTTC.

The gene calls are TRBV5-1 and TRBJ1-2; 9 nucleotides line up with TRBD1. The CDR3 totals 15 residues. J lost 6 bases, V lost 4 bases, and 10 bases had no gene match. Germline V lookup: CDR1 SGHRS, CDR2 YFSETQ. CDR3 amino acids: CASSLPGQGTDGYTF. CDR3 sequence (DNA): TGCGCCAGCAGCCTACCTGGACAGGGGACAGATGGCTACACCTTC.

This rearrangement joins TRBV18 to TRBJ2-7; 10 bases fit TRBD1. There are 15 residues in the CDR3. Germline CDR1 and CDR2: KGHSH and LQKENI. J gave up 3 bases and V 6 bases, and 8 bases lay outside the gene matches. CDR3 nucleotide sequence: TGTGCCAGCTCGAGGCGCGGACAGGGGGACTACGAGCAGTACTTC. This codes for CASSRRGQGDYEQYF.

This clone was picked up a small number of times. This chain joins TRBV2 and TRBJ1-6; 8 nucleotides align to TRBD1. The CDR3 runs 14 residues. CDR1 is SNHLY, CDR2 FYNNEI, per germline. V shed 5 bases, J shed 7 bases, and the junction held 4 bases outside the gene matches. DNA for the CDR3: TGTGCCAGCAGTCGGACAGGGCGGAATTCACCCCTCCACTTT. It is translated as CASSRTGRNSPLHF.